The 23 T cell receptor beta chains below come from one sample, sequenced in a study of OX40 agonist ivuxolimab in advanced cancers. TCRdb's copy holds only in-frame clones and misses some; the assay was immunoSEQ multiplex PCR. The sample records roughly 64,000 clones, 91% being singletons. Source: CD4+ or CD8+ T cells sorted from blood, taken in a trial of the OX40 agonist ivuxolimab. The receptors derive from an adult with an advanced solid tumor such as melanoma, head and neck, liver or kidney cancer.

This rearrangement joins TRBV9 to TRBJ2-1; 9 nucleotides align to TRBD2. Trimming cost V 0 bases and J 2 bases; bases outside gene matches: 0. This CDR3 is built from 15 residues. Germline V gene lookup returns CDR1 SGDLS and CDR2 YYNGEE. This CDR3 reads CASSVGGRAYNEQFF. The DNA for the CDR3 is TGTGCCAGCAGCGTAGGCGGGAGGGCCTACAATGAGCAGTTCTTC.

This clone appeared a single time. The chain couples TRBV4-1 to TRBJ1-2, with no clear D. The V end lost 0 bases, the J end lost 8 bases, and 16 bases lay between the germline ends. Germline V gene data show CDR1 as MGHRA and CDR2 as YSYEKL. The CDR3 contains 15 residues. The CDR3 sequence is CASSQEPLREDGYTF. The CDR3 region has the DNA TGCGCCAGCAGCCAAGAACCGTTAAGGGAGGACGGCTACACCTTC.

In its sample, this clone was seen once. The V call is TRBV19, the J call TRBJ2-3, with D tentatively TRBD2 (6 bases). V was cut by 6 bases and J by 4 bases, with 17 bases left in between. Germline values: CDR1 LNHDA, CDR2 SQIVND (reference sequence). The CDR3 extends over 15 amino acids. As DNA, the CDR3 is TGTGCCAGTAGACGTAGCCGCGGGACCCCAGATACGCAGTATTTT. This translates into CASRRSRGTPDTQYF.

V is TRBV7-9 and J is TRBJ2-5, with D possibly being TRBD1 (6 bases). The closer fit of TRBJ2-7 to the DNA end suggests the J call may be wrong. The germline gives CDR1 SEHNR, CDR2 FQNEAQ (reference sequence). The CDR3 has 15 residues. The DNA of the CDR3 is TGTGCCACTTCGCCGCCCACAGGGTTCCGGGTCGAGCAGTACTTC. Residues: CATSPPTGFRVEQYF.

J is TRBJ2-7 and V is TRBV7-2, with no clear D. The V gene lost 1 base and the J gene lost 6 bases, with 7 bases spanning the gap. The CDR3 contains 12 residues. Germline CDR1 is SGHTA and CDR2 is FQGNSA. CDR3 DNA sequence: TGTGCCAGCAGCTTAGATGTGGGCGAGCAGTACTTC. Its translation is CASSLDVGEQYF.

This clone was observed a single time. This chain uses TRBV6-1 with TRBJ2-7; 8 nucleotides agree with TRBD2. This CDR3 spans 16 amino acids. CDR1 and CDR2 from the germline V gene are MNHNS and SASEGT. The V and J ends lost 4 bases and 4 bases, in that order; junction bases with no gene match: 12. The CDR3 sequence is CASSGVGAGEGYEQYF. The DNA of the CDR3 is TGTGCCAGCAGTGGGGTAGGAGCGGGAGAGGGGTACGAGCAGTACTTC.

The gene calls are TRBV6-6 and TRBJ1-5; maybe TRBD1 (5 bases). This CDR3 has 15 residues. CDR1 is MNHNY and CDR2 is SVGAGI in the germline V gene (reference sequence). V was shortened by 2 bases and J by 6 bases, with 14 bases between the two germline ends. CDR3 in amino acids: CASSYEGEGFQPQHF. The CDR3 nucleotides read TGTGCCAGCAGTTACGAAGGGGAGGGGTTTCAGCCCCAGCATTTT.

The J gene is TRBJ1-2, the V gene TRBV28; D call uncertain. V shed 6 bases and J shed 4 bases, with 12 bases lying between them. The V gene's germline CDR1 is MDHEN and CDR2 SYDVKM. This CDR3 is built from 13 residues. The CDR3 DNA reads as TGTGCCAGCAGGGTACAAGTTGGCTATGGCTACACCTTC. Its translation: CASRVQVGYGYTF.

This chain uses TRBV19 with TRBJ2-6; D call uncertain. V was shortened by 2 bases and J by 4 bases, with 6 bases between the two germline ends. Germline V gene lookup returns CDR1 LNHDA and CDR2 SQIVND (reference sequence). This CDR3 region has 14 residues. The CDR3 bases are TGTGCCAGTAGTATACTAGAGGGGGCCAACGTCCTGACTTTC. This gives the protein CASSILEGANVLTF.

CDR3 sequence reads: CASSTGPTEAFF. In DNA, the CDR3 is TGTGCCAGCAGTACAGGGCCCACTGAAGCTTTCTTT. The chain couples TRBV25-1 to TRBJ1-1, with D possibly being TRBD1 (6 bases). The CDR3 sequence is 12 residues long. With 5 bases removed from V and 4 bases from J, the gap between germline ends came to 8 bases. Germline loops: CDR1 MGHDK, CDR2 SYGVNS.

V gene TRBV7-3 combines with J gene TRBJ1-1, with 8 nucleotides matching TRBD1. The CDR3 loop spans 15 amino acids. Unmatched junction bases numbered 10, after V lost 6 bases and J lost 4 bases. Looked up from germline, CDR1 is SGHTA and CDR2 is FQGTGA. The CDR3 sequence: CASRETTGASTEAFF. The CDR3 DNA is TGTGCCAGCAGAGAGACGACAGGGGCGAGCACTGAAGCTTTCTTT.

The rearrangement joins TRBV19 to TRBJ2-2; 10 nucleotides align to TRBD1. Germline V gene sequence: CDR1 LNHDA, CDR2 SQIVND (reference sequence). The CDR3 has 14 residues. V shed 5 bases and J 6 bases; nucleotides not matched to a gene: 3. This CDR3 is CASSPGQGAGELFF. CDR3 nucleotides: TGTGCCAGTAGTCCCGGACAGGGGGCCGGGGAGCTGTTTTTT.

The gene calls are TRBV6-1 and TRBJ1-1, with D unclear. Between the trimmed V and J ends, which lost 0 bases and 0 bases, there was a span of 5 bases. The CDR3 has 14 residues. Per germline, CDR1 MNHNS and CDR2 SASEGT. In DNA form, the CDR3 reads TGTGCCAGCAGTGAAGCCAGCATGAACACTGAAGCTTTCTTT. Translation: CASSEASMNTEAFF.

The chain employs TRBV9 and TRBJ2-3; D gene ambiguous. The length of the CDR3 is 16 residues. Trimming left V 0 bases short and J 0 bases short, with 11 bases between. Germline-derived CDR1 and CDR2 are SGDLS and YYNGEE. CDR3 protein: CASSVAGVTSTDTQYF. The CDR3 DNA sequence: TGTGCCAGCAGCGTAGCTGGAGTTACTAGCACAGATACGCAGTATTTT.

The chain employs TRBV2 and TRBJ1-1; D is ambiguous. The CDR3 is 13 residues long. Trimming removed 6 bases at V and 1 base at J, with 9 bases between. Germline assignment: CDR1 SNHLY and CDR2 FYNNEI. In nucleotides, the CDR3 is TGTGCCAGCAGCCCTTATAGGAACACTGAAGCTTTCTTT. Translating it yields CASSPYRNTEAFF.

In this sample, this clone turned up once. The chain is built from TRBV4-1 and TRBJ2-3, with D tentatively TRBD1 (6 bases). Germline CDR1 MGHRA, CDR2 YSYEKL. The CDR3 is 16 amino acids. V lost 1 base to trimming and J lost 2 bases, with 13 bases between them. CDR3 nucleotide sequence: TGCGCCAGCAGCCAAGGCCGGGACACCTACACAGATACGCAGTATTTT. Encoded protein: CASSQGRDTYTDTQYF.

This clone is labeled as medium-sized. The chain recombines TRBV30 with TRBJ2-7, with D possibly TRBD2 on 6 matching bases. Per the germline V gene, CDR1 is GTSNPN and CDR2 is SVGIG (reference sequence). This CDR3 contains 17 residues. V was pared by 1 base and J by 2 bases, with 21 bases between. This chain's CDR3 is CAWSAAPRLGMTYEQYF. The CDR3 DNA reads as TGTGCCTGGAGTGCCGCCCCTCGACTAGGAATGACCTACGAGCAGTACTTC. Together with reference TRBV30 and TRBJ2-7, the CDR3 gives the full variable domain: SQTIHQWPATLVQPVGSPLSLECTVEGTSNPNLYWYRQAAGRGLQLLFYSVGIGQISSEVPQNLSASRPQDRQFILSSKKLLLSDSGFYLCAWSAAPRLGMTYEQYFGPGTRLTVT.

The rearrangement uses TRBV10-3 and TRBJ1-6; D gene uncertain. The CDR3 length is 12 residues. Germline CDR1 is ENHRY and CDR2 is SYGVKD. With 6 bases removed from V and 6 bases from J, the gap between germline ends came to 6 bases. The CDR3 loop is CAIRGGNSPLHF. The CDR3 bases are TGTGCCATCAGGGGAGGTAATTCACCCCTCCACTTT.

J is TRBJ1-6 and V is TRBV7-9; D is perhaps TRBD1 (5 bases). The germline gives CDR1 SEHNR, CDR2 FQNEAQ (reference sequence). Trimming pared 5 bases from V and 10 bases from J, leaving 18 bases between. This CDR3 spans 15 amino acids. The CDR3 coding sequence is TGTGCCAGCAGCCCAGGGTCAGCACGGGAGTCACCCCTCCACTTT. Amino acid sequence: CASSPGSARESPLHF.

The chain recombines TRBV5-6 with TRBJ1-2; maybe TRBD1 (5 bases). The germline V gene encodes CDR1 SGHDT and CDR2 YYEEEE. The CDR3 consists of 18 residues. The germline V and J ends were trimmed by 2 bases and 8 bases, with 28 bases remaining between them. CDR3 bases: TGTGCCAGCAGCTTCGATCCCTTGAGCGGCAGGGCGCAGTCAGGCTACACCTTC. Its translation: CASSFDPLSGRAQSGYTF.

The DNA of the CDR3 is TGTGCCAGCAGTTACTGGGGTGGGAACACCGGGGAGCTGTTTTTT. Translating it yields CASSYWGGNTGELFF. V and J are TRBV6-5 and TRBJ2-2, with no clear D. Germline CDR1 reads MNHEY; CDR2 reads SVGAGI. V was clipped by 1 base and J by 1 base, with 7 bases between them. The CDR3 runs 15 residues.

This chain joins TRBV2 and TRBJ2-1, with TRBD2 matching over 9 bases. V gave up 2 bases and J gave up 9 bases; unmatched junction bases: 11. This CDR3 region has 16 residues. The germline CDR1 and CDR2 sequences are SNHLY and FYNNEI. CDR3 sequence reads: CASSELASGIGIEQFF. CDR3 bases: TGTGCCAGCAGTGAATTAGCTAGCGGGATCGGTATTGAGCAGTTCTTC.

The rearrangement uses TRBV30 and TRBJ2-5; tentatively, D is TRBD1 or TRBD2 (6 bases each). Germline lookup yields CDR1 GTSNPN and CDR2 SVGIG (reference sequence). This CDR3 has 15 amino acids. V was clipped by 2 bases and J by 4 bases, with 17 bases between them. The CDR3 protein is CAWSFVGGEGETQYF. The CDR3 nucleotides read TGTGCCTGGAGTTTTGTCGGGGGCGAGGGAGAGACCCAGTACTTC. The full variable domain, in which reference TRBV30 and TRBJ2-5 provide the parts outside the CDR3, is SQTIHQWPATLVQPVGSPLSLECTVEGTSNPNLYWYRQAAGRGLQLLFYSVGIGQISSEVPQNLSASRPQDRQFILSSKKLLLSDSGFYLCAWSFVGGEGETQYFGPGTRLLVL.